This TCR beta chain was recorded in a study of control samples from healthy donors and cancer patients. This clone was counted a single time. Sequencing was performed with immunoSEQ multiplex PCR; in TCRdb, only in-frame clones are kept and a portion is missing. Of about 150,000 clones listed, about nine tenths were seen once; the top ten hold approximately 2%. V was trimmed by 0 bases and J by 5 bases, leaving 16 bases between them. The germline CDR1 and CDR2 sequences are LNHNV and YYDKDF (reference sequence). The CDR3 runs 16 residues. This clonotype was sampled from a woman between 40 and 55 years old in good health. This rearrangement joins TRBV15 to TRBJ1-1; D is unresolved. The sequencing input was blood. For the CDR3, the DNA is TGTGCCACCAGCAGAGATGTAGGCCCCATCGGGACTGAAGCTTTCTTT. The encoded protein is CATSRDVGPIGTEAFF.